The sequence of this T cell receptor beta chain was determined in a study of OX40 agonist ivuxolimab in advanced cancers. For the study at large: Each patient was given ivuxolimab into a vein every 2 weeks, at 0.01 to 10 mg/kg. General study findings and limits: Clonal expansion was seen in CD4+ and CD8+ blood T cells by week 6 at 0.1 to 3.0 mg/kg.

Produced via immunoSEQ multiplex PCR; TCRdb's table is partial and in-frame only. This repertoire shows about 73,000 clones, about nine tenths found once; its top ten account for approximately 11%. It was autoimmune disease history or systemic immunosuppression that excluded patients. The CDR3 spans 15 residues. Per germline, CDR1 LNHDA and CDR2 SQIVND (reference sequence). V shed 3 bases and J shed 2 bases, with 12 bases lying between them. With regard to this clone: Its antigen remains unidentified.

Here the sequenced sample was CD4+ or CD8+ T cells sorted from blood, taken in a trial of the OX40 agonist ivuxolimab. This TCR was sampled from an adult with an advanced solid tumor such as melanoma, head and neck, liver or kidney cancer. The chain carries TRBV19 and TRBJ2-3, with D unclear. Written as DNA, the CDR3 is TGTGCCAGTAGTATCCCTGGGGATTACACAGATACGCAGTATTTT. This sequence encodes CASSIPGDYTDTQYF.